This T cell receptor beta chain was sequenced during a study of vaccination effects on CD4 cells after COVID-19. Findings and caveats of the study: The study found marked clonal contraction of infection- and vaccine-induced clones late after vaccination. Cross-reactivity toward common cold coronaviruses was confined to only 1 of 255 vaccine-induced clones in healthy vaccinees.

Comment on this clone: Antigen specificity is unknown.

CD4+ T cells specific for antigen were expanded with viral peptide pools by the ViraFEST assay before sequencing. When around nine days of culture had elapsed, CD4+ T cells were isolated. Vaccine recipients, nucleocapsid antibody negative, had no prior SARS-CoV-2 infection. Germline-derived CDR1 and CDR2 are SGHTA and FQGNSA. The J segment lost 0 bases and the V segment lost 5 bases, leaving 8 bases of the junction unmatched. This CDR3 region has 16 residues. Clones were sequenced by immunoSEQ multiplex PCR, and TCRdb holds only the in-frame ones, with some missing. This repertoire shows tens of thousands of clones, around 76% found once; its top ten account for 2.5% to 3.5%.

The starting material was CD4+ T cells from PBMCs cultured with HCoV-NL63 spike peptides, obtained before COVID-19 vaccination. The chain is built from TRBV7-2 and TRBJ1-2, with TRBD1 matching 8 bases. The clonotype comes from a human donor who received a COVID-19 vaccine. The CDR3 here is CASSPKGTGANYGYTF. CDR3 DNA sequence: TGTGCCAGCAGCCCCAAAGGGACAGGAGCTAACTATGGCTACACCTTC. Complete variable domain (other parts from reference TRBV7-2 and TRBJ1-2): GAGVSQSPSNKVTEKGKDVELRCDPISGHTALYWYRQSLGQGLEFLIYFQGNSAPDKSGLPSDRFSAERTGGSVSTLTIQRTQQEDSAVYLCASSPKGTGANYGYTFGSGTRLTVV.